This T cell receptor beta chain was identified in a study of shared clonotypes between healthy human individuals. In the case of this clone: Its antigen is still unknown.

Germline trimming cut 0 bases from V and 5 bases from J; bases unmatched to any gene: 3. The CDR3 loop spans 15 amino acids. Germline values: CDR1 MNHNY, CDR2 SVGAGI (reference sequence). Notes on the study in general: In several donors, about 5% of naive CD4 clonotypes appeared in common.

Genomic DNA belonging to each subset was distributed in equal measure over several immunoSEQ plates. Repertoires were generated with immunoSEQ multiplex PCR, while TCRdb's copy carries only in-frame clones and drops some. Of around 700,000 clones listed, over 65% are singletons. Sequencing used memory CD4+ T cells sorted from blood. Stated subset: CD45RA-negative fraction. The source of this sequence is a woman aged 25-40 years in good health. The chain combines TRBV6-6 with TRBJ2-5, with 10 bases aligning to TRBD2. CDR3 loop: CASSYSAGLAETQYF. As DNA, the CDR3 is TGTGCCAGCAGTTACTCGGCGGGACTAGCGGAGACCCAGTACTTC.